The rows below give T cell receptor beta chains drawn from one sample of a study of cytomegalovirus exposure and HLA in healthy donors. The table came from immunoSEQ multiplex PCR; TCRdb's copy has only in-frame clones and leaves some out. The sample has about 120,000 clones; around 70% are singletons. Material: PBMCs. The receptors were gathered from a woman aged 18-29 years in good health and CMV-seronegative. Both conserved end residues are part of each CDR3. The order of the fields is D gene, V gene, J gene, CDR3 protein. A D gene is named only where the DNA matches it firmly.

TRBD1	TRBV6-1	TRBJ2-3	CASSTGTGWVDTQYF
-	TRBV29-1	TRBJ2-3	CSVGSLSPSTDTQYF
-	TRBV28	TRBJ1-1	CASSLRVADTEAFF
TRBD1	TRBV5-1	TRBJ2-5	CARGQGPRETQYF
TRBD1	TRBV7-8	TRBJ1-3	CASSPGTAGNTIYF
TRBD2	TRBV9	TRBJ2-5	CASSVRGGETQYF
-	TRBV7-9	TRBJ2-4	CASSQGWTAKNIQYF
TRBD1	TRBV5-6	TRBJ2-2	CASSFDRGNTGELFF
-	TRBV19	TRBJ1-1	CASSMDSFYTEAFF
TRBD1	TRBV30	TRBJ1-4	CAWSLGQGREKLFF
-	TRBV27	TRBJ1-5	CASSPGGHQPQHF
-	TRBV9	TRBJ2-6	CASSPRAGQLSGANVLTF
TRBD1	TRBV9	TRBJ1-2	CASSVTGDFYYGYTF
TRBD1	TRBV5-4	TRBJ1-2	CASSPTGNGYTF
TRBD1	TRBV29-1	TRBJ2-2	CSVEDTWDRGRPGELFF
TRBD1	TRBV5-1	TRBJ2-5	CASSLVDRGHETQYF
-	TRBV30	TRBJ2-2	CAWSRDSYTGELFF
-	TRBV6-5	TRBJ1-1	CASSPRGFGEAFF
TRBD2	TRBV4-1	TRBJ2-5	CASSQERTSGGVLETQYF
-	TRBV4-2	TRBJ1-6	CASSQEEWGGDPLHF
-	TRBV28	TRBJ1-1	CASSLSGVPRNTEAFF
TRBD1	TRBV28	TRBJ1-5	CASSAGTGPEGPQHF
TRBD1	TRBV28	TRBJ2-5	CASSLLRGRETQYF
TRBD1	TRBV5-6	TRBJ1-1	CASTRTGWANTEAFF
TRBD1	TRBV6-5	TRBJ2-7	CASSYSGGNEQYF
-	TRBV2	TRBJ1-4	CASSEGGGREKLFF
TRBD2	TRBV5-1	TRBJ2-1	CASSTGLAGVDNEQFF
-	TRBV30	TRBJ1-1	CAWTALGENTEAFF
-	TRBV29-1	TRBJ1-1	CSSEGVGLNTEAFF
-	TRBV2	TRBJ1-1	CASSEVEEAPNRAFF
TRBD1	TRBV19	TRBJ1-1	CASITSGTGANTEAFF
TRBD1	TRBV5-1	TRBJ1-4	CASSVTGDSLTNEKLFF
TRBD1	TRBV28	TRBJ1-4	CASSAQGFEKLFF
TRBD1	TRBV27	TRBJ2-2	CASSWTGGIGVTGELFF
-	TRBV5-1	TRBJ1-3	CASNEDWPGNTIYF
-	TRBV9	TRBJ1-6	CASSVEGDGSPLHF
TRBD1	TRBV5-1	TRBJ1-2	CASSDRGRVGDGYTF
TRBD2	TRBV5-1	TRBJ2-7	CASTEAGGSYEQYF
-	TRBV20-1	TRBJ2-7	CSARNTYEQYF
-	TRBV7-2	TRBJ2-3	CASSLEERLADTQYF
TRBD1	TRBV19	TRBJ1-5	CASSKALTGRPNSNQPQHF
-	TRBV27	TRBJ1-1	CASSLLGGTATEAFF
-	TRBV25-1	TRBJ1-1	CASTNREETEAFF
-	TRBV7-8	TRBJ2-6	CASSLVRVPGANVLTF
-	TRBV29-1	TRBJ2-5	CSVGAQGVETQYF
-	TRBV20-1	TRBJ2-1	CSASGGNEQFF
-	TRBV9	TRBJ2-7	CASSVFPLVGAEQYF
TRBD1	TRBV19	TRBJ2-3	CASSIRARGFTDTQYF